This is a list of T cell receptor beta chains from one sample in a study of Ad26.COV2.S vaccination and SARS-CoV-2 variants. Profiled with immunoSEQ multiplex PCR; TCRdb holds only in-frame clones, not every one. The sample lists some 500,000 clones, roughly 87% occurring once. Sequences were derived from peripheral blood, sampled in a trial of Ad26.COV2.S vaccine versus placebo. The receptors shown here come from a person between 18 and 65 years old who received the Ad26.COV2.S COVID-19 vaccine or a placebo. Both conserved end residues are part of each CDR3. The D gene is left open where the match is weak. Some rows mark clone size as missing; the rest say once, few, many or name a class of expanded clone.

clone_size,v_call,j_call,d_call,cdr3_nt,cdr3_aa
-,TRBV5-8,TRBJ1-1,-,TGTGCCAGCAGCTTGGAGGGAGGGGTCACTGAAGCTTTCTTT,CASSLEGGVTEAFF
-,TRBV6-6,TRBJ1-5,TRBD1,TGTGCCAGCAGTTACTGGGCAGGGGGCTTGGAGCCCCAGCATTTT,CASSYWAGGLEPQHF
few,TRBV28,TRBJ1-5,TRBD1,TGTGCCAGCTCAAGGACAGGGAACCAGCCCCAGCATTTT,CASSRTGNQPQHF
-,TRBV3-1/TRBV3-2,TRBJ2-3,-,TGTGCCAGCAGTCGCACTAGCACAGATACGCAGTATTTT,CASSRTSTDTQYF
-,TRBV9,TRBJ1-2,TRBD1,TGTGCCAGCAGCGTTGGACAGGGCGACTATGGCTACACCTTC,CASSVGQGDYGYTF
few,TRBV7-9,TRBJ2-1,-,TGTGCCAGCAGCTTTCGGCGGGCCGCTTCCTCCTACAATGAGCAGTTCTTC,CASSFRRAASSYNEQFF
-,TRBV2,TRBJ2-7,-,TGTGCCGGTTCGGCACAGAGCTACGAGCAGTACTTC,CAGSAQSYEQYF
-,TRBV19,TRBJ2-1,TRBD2,TGTGCCAGTAGCACACTAGCGGGAGGGCGGCATGAGCAGTTCTTC,CASSTLAGGRHEQFF
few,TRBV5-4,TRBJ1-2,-,TGTGCCAGCAGTCTTGACAGAACCCAGGGCTACACCTTC,CASSLDRTQGYTF
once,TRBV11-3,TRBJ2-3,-,TGTGCCAGCAGCTTAGAGTCGGTCAGACATACGCAGTATTTT,CASSLESVRHTQYF
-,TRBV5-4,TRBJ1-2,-,TGTGCCAGCAGCTCCGGGCCCGATGGCTACACCTTC,CASSSGPDGYTF
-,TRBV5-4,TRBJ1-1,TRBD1,TGTGCCAGCAGCCCGAACCCCGGACAGGCAACTGAAGCTTTCTTT,CASSPNPGQATEAFF
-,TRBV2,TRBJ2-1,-,TGTGCCAGCAGTGAAGGATGGGTCAATGAGCAGTTCTTC,CASSEGWVNEQFF
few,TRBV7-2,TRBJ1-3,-,TGTGCCAGCAGCTTAGCGCGCGGGGCATGGTCTGGAAACACCATATATTTT,CASSLARGAWSGNTIYF
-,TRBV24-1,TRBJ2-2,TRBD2,TGTGCCACCAGTGATTTGGCGGGGAGGGCCGGGGAGCTGTTTTTT,CATSDLAGRAGELFF
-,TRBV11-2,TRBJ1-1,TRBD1,TGTGCCAGCAGCTTAGTACAGGGGACTGAAGCTTTCTTT,CASSLVQGTEAFF
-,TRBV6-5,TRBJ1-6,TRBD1,TGTGCCAGCACCGGGAAGGGGGCGCTCAATTCACCCCTCCACTTT,CASTGKGALNSPLHF
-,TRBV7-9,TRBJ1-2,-,TGTGCCAGCAGCTTAGTAAGGGAAGTTGGCTACACCTTC,CASSLVREVGYTF
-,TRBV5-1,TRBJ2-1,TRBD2,TGCGCCAGCAGCTTGGAGGGGCCGGGGAGGGTTGCCTACAATGAGCAGTTCTTC,CASSLEGPGRVAYNEQFF
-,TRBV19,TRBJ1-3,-,TGTGCCAGTAGTATATCCCTCTCTGGAAACACCATATATTTT,CASSISLSGNTIYF
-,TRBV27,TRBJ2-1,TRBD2,TGTGCCAGCAGCCCGCTAGCGGCCTCCTACAATGAGCAGTTCTTC,CASSPLAASYNEQFF
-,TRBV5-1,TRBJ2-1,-,TGCGCCAGCAGCTTGGTCGGCGCGGGTGGGAATGAGCAGTTCTTC,CASSLVGAGGNEQFF
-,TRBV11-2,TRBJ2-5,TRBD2,TGTGCCAGCAGCTTCGGACTAGCGGGAGGTGGGGAGACCCAGTACTTC,CASSFGLAGGGETQYF
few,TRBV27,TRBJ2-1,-,TGTGCCAGCAGTTTAGGAGGGACCCCCTACAATGAGCAGTTCTTC,CASSLGGTPYNEQFF
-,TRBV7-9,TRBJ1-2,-,TGTGCCAGCAGCCCGTCAACACGCTATGGCTACACCTTC,CASSPSTRYGYTF
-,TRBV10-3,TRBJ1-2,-,TGTGCCATCGGAGAGAAGGGAGGTGATGGCTACACCTTC,CAIGEKGGDGYTF
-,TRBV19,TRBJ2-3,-,TGTGCCAGTCGACAGGCGCCTAGCACAGATACGCAGTATTTT,CASRQAPSTDTQYF
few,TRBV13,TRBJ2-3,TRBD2,TGTGCCAGCAGCTTAAGGCTAGCGGGAGCGGGAACGCAGTATTTT,CASSLRLAGAGTQYF
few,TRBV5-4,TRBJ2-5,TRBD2,TGTGCCAGCAGCTTGACTAGCGGGATGGCGGGGGAGACCCAGTACTTC,CASSLTSGMAGETQYF
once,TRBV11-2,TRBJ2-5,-,TGTGCCAGCAGCCCCTGGGCAGGGTCAGGGGAGACCCAGTACTTC,CASSPWAGSGETQYF
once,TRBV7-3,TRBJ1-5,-,TGTGCCAGCAGCTTAAATCGGGATCAGCCCCAGCATTTT,CASSLNRDQPQHF
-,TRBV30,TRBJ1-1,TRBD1,TGTGCCCGATCAACCGGGACAGGAGGCACTGAAGCTTTCTTT,CARSTGTGGTEAFF
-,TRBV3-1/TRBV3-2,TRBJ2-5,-,TGTGCCAGCAGCCTACGGGAGACCCATGAGGGGTACTTC,CASSLRETHEGYF
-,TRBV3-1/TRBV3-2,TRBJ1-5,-,TGTGCCAGCAGCCTGGCGGCTTATAGCAATCAGCCCCAGCATTTT,CASSLAAYSNQPQHF
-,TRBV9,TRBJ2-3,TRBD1,TGTGCCAGCAGCGCCAACTCCGGGACAGGGGGCACAGATACGCAGTATTTT,CASSANSGTGGTDTQYF
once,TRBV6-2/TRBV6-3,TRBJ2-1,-,TGTGCCACCAGCCCCAGACCCAATGAGCAGTTCTTC,CATSPRPNEQFF
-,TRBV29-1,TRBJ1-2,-,TGCAGCGTAAAACATCCTAACTATGGCTACACCTTC,CSVKHPNYGYTF
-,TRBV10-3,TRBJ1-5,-,TGTGCCATCAGTGCCGAGGACCGTAGCAATCAGCCCCAGCATTTT,CAISAEDRSNQPQHF
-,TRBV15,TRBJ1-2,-,TGTGCCACCAGCAGAGGCCGGGGGGTTAGTACGGGCTACACCTTC,CATSRGRGVSTGYTF
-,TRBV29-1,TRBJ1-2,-,TGCAGCGTTCGGGACAATCCCTCCTTCAGGGGCTACACCTTC,CSVRDNPSFRGYTF
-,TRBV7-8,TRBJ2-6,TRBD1,TGTGCCAGCAGCCGTGCCCGGACAGGGGAATCTGGGGCCAACGTCCTGACTTTC,CASSRARTGESGANVLTF
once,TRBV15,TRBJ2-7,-,TGTGCCACCAGCAGAGATCGGTGGGGCTACGAGCAGTACTTC,CATSRDRWGYEQYF
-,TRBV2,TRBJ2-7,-,TGTGCCAGCAGTGAACAAGGACGGGGCTACGAGCAGTACTTC,CASSEQGRGYEQYF
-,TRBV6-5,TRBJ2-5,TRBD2,TGTGCCAGCAGGCCGACAGGACTAGCAGGGGAGACCCAGTACTTC,CASRPTGLAGETQYF
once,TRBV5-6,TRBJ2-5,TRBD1,TGTGCCAGCAGGACAGGGCTAGAGACCCAGTACTTC,CASRTGLETQYF
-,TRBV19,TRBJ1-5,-,TGTGCCAGTAGTCCCCGACACTTGGGGAGCAATCAGCCCCAGCATTTT,CASSPRHLGSNQPQHF
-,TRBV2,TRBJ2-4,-,TGTGCCAGCAGTGAAAGGATCACTAGCGCCAAAAACATTCAGTACTTC,CASSERITSAKNIQYF
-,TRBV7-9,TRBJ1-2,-,TGTGCCAGCAGCTTAATGGCAGGGCCCGGCTACACCTTC,CASSLMAGPGYTF
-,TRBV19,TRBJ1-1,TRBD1,TGTGCCAGTAGTACGACAGGGAGAATGAACACTGAAGCTTTCTTT,CASSTTGRMNTEAFF
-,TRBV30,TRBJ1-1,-,TGTGCCTGGAGTACCTATGGCACTGAAGCTTTCTTT,CAWSTYGTEAFF
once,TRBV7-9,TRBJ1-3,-,TGTGCCAGCAGGTTACTCTCTGGAAACACCATATATTTT,CASRLLSGNTIYF
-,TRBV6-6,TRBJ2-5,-,TGTGCCAGCAGCCCTCAAGCAGGGGCCCACGGTGCGGTGTACTTC,CASSPQAGAHGAVYF